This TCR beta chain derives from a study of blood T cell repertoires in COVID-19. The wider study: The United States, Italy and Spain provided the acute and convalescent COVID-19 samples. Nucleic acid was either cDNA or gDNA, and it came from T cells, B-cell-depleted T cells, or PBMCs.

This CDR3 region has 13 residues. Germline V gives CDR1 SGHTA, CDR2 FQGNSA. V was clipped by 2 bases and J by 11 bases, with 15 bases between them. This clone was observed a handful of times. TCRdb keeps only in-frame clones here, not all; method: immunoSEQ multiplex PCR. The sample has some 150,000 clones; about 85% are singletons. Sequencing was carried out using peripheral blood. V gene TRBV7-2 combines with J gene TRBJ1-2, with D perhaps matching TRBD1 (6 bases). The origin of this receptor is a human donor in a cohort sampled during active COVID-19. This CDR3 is CASSLSARGGYTF. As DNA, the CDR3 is TGTGCCAGCAGCTTATCCGCCAGGGGTGGATACACCTTC.